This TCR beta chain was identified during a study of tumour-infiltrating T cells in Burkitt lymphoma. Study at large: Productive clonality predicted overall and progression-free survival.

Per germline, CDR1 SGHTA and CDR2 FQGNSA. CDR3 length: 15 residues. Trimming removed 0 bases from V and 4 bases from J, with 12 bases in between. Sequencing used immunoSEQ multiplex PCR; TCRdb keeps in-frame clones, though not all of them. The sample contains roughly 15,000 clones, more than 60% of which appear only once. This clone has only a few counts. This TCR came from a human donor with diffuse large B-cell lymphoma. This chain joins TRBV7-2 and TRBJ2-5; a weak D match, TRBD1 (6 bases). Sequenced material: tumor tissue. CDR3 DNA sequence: TGTGCCAGCAGCTTAGCGCGAGGGACACTAGAGACCCAGTACTTC. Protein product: CASSLARGTLETQYF.